The following is a T cell receptor beta chain sequence with its context. TCRdb reprocessed the 5' RACE reads and keeps a single row for each CDR3 protein, giving no DNA. Its table records roughly 430,000 distinct CDR3 sequences. The data belong to a study of T cells expressing NK-cell markers. CDR3 length equals 17 residues. Germline values: CDR1 LGHNA, CDR2 YNFKEQ. The chain combines TRBV4-2 with TRBJ2-3; TCRdb proposes TRBD2, but this gene call is untestable without DNA. The TCR sequence derives from a woman between 18 and 69 years old in good health. Specimen: blood T cells: a sorted CD56 or NKG2C T cell subset, CD4+ or CD8+ T cells, or bulk PBMC T cells (not recorded which). CDR3 amino acids: CASSPVLRDYITDTQYF.